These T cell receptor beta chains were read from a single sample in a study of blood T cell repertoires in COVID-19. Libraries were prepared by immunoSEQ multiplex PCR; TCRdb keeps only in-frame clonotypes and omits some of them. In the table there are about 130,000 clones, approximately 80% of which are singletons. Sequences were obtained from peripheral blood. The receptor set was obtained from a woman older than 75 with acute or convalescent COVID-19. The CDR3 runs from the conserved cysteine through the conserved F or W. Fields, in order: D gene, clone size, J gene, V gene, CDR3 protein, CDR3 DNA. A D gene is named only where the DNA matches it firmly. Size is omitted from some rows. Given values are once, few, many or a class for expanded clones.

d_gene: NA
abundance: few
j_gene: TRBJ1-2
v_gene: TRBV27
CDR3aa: CASSKNSGVGYTF
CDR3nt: TGTGCCAGCAGTAAAAACTCAGGGGTTGGCTACACCTTC

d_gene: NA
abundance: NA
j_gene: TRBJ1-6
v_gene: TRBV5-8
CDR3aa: CASSSTRGGVWSTSNSPLHF
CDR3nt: TGTGCCAGCAGCTCAACTCGGGGGGGAGTTTGGAGCACATCGAATTCACCCCTCCACTTT

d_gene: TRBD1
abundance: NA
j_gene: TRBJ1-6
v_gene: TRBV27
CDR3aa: CASSVHLRGQGNSPLHF
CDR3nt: TGTGCCAGCAGTGTTCATCTTCGGGGACAGGGAAATTCACCCCTCCACTTT

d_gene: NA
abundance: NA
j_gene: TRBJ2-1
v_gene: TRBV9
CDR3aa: CASSVGQGWGDNEQFF
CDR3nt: TGTGCCAGCAGTGTCGGGCAGGGGTGGGGCGACAATGAGCAGTTCTTC

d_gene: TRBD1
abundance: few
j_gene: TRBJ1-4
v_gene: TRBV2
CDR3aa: CASREDRVNEKLFF
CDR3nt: TGTGCCAGCAGGGAGGACAGGGTCAATGAAAAACTGTTTTTT

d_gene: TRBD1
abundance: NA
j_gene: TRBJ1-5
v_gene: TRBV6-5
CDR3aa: CASIIQDRGNQPQHF
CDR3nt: TGTGCCAGCATTATTCAGGACAGGGGAAATCAGCCCCAGCATTTT

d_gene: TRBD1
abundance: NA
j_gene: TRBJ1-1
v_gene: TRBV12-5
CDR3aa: CASGLTAGGQTEAFF
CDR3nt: TGTGCTAGTGGTTTGACCGCAGGGGGACAGACTGAAGCTTTCTTT

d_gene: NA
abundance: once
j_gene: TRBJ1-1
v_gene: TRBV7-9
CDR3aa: CASSLTGNTEAFF
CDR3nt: TGTGCCAGCAGCTTAACAGGTAACACTGAAGCTTTCTTT

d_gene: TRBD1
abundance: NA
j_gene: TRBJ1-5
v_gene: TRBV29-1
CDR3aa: CSVARGTGNQPQHF
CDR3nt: TGCAGCGTTGCGAGAGGGACAGGGAATCAGCCCCAGCATTTT

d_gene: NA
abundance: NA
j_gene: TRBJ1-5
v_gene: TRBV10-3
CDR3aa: CAISPQGVNQPQHF
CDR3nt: TGTGCCATCAGCCCTCAAGGGGTCAATCAGCCCCAGCATTTT

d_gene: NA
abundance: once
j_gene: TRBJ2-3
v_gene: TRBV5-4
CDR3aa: CASSPQGTTDTQYF
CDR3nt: TGTGCCAGCAGCCCCCAGGGCACCACAGATACGCAGTATTTT

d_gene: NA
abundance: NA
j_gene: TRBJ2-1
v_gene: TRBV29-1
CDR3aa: CSVKIYNNEQFF
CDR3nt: TGCAGCGTTAAGATTTACAACAATGAGCAGTTCTTC

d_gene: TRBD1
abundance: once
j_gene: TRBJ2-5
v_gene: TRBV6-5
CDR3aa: CASSSLRTGTKTQYF
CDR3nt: TGTGCCAGCAGTTCTCTTCGGACAGGGACAAAGACCCAGTACTTC

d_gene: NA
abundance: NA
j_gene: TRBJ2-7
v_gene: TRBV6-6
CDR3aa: CASSYAGAKGVEQYF
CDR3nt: TGTGCCAGCAGTTACGCGGGGGCTAAGGGGGTCGAGCAGTACTTC

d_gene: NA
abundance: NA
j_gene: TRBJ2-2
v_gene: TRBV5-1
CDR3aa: CASSTLRDTTNTGELFF
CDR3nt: TGCGCCAGCAGCACCCTCCGGGACACCACGAACACCGGGGAGCTGTTTTTT

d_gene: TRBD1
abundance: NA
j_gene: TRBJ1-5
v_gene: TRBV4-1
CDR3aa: CASSQGVVPWVARGRGQPQHF
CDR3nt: TGCGCCAGCAGCCAAGGCGTAGTACCCTGGGTGGCCAGGGGGCGCGGGCAGCCCCAGCATTTT

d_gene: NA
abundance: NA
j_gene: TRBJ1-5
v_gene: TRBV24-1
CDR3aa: CATSDVGDNQPQHF
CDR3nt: TGTGCCACCAGTGATGTCGGGGACAATCAGCCCCAGCATTTT

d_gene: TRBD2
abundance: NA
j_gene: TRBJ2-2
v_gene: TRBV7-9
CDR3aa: CASSPFASGANTGELFF
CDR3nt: TGTGCCAGCAGCCCCTTCGCTAGCGGGGCGAACACCGGGGAGCTGTTTTTT

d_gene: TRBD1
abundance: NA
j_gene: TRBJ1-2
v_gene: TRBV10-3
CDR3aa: CAIGTIDRDYGYTF
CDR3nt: TGTGCCATCGGGACCATTGACAGGGACTATGGCTACACCTTC

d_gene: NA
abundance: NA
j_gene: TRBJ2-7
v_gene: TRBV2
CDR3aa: CASMIAADYEQYF
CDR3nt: TGTGCCAGCATGATCGCAGCGGACTACGAGCAGTACTTC

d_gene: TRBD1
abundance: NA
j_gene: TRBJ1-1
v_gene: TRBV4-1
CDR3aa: CASSLTNRGTEAFF
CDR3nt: TGCGCCAGCAGTCTCACCAACAGGGGCACTGAAGCTTTCTTT

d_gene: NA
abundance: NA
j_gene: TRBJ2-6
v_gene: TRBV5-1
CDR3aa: CASRPTGSGANVLTF
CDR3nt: TGCGCCAGCAGGCCCACAGGGAGTGGGGCCAACGTCCTGACTTTC